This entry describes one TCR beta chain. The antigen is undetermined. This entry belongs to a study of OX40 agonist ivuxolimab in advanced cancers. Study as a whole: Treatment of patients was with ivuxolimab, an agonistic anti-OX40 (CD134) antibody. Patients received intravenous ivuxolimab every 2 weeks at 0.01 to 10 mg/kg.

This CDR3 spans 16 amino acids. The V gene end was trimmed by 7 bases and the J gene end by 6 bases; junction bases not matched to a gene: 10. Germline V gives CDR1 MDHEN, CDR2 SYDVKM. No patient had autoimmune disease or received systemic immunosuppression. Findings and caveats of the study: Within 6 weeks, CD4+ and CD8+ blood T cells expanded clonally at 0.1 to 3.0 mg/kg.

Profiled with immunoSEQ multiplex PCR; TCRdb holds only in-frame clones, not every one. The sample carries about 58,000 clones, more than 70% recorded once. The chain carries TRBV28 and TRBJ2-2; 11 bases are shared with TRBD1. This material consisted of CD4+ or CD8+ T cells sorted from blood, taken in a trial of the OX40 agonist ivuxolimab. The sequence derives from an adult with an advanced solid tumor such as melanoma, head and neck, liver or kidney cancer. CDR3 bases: TGTGCCAGCATCCCGTCCCCGGGACAGGGGGCCGGGGAGCTGTTTTTT. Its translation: CASIPSPGQGAGELFF. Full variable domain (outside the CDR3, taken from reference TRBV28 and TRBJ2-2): DVKVTQSSRYLVKRTGEKVFLECVQDMDHENMFWYRQDPGLGLRLIYFSYDVKMKEKGDIPEGYSVSREKKERFSLILESASTNQTSMYLCASIPSPGQGAGELFFGEGSRLTVL.